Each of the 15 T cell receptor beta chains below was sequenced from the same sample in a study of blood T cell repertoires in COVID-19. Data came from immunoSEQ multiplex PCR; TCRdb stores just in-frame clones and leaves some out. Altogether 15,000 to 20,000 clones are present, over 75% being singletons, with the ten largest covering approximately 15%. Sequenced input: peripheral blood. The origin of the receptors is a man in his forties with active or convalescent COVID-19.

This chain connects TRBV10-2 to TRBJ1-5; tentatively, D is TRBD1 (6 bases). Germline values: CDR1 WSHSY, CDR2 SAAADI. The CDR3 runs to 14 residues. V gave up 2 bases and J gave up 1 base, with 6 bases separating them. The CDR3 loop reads CASSEGGSNQPQHF. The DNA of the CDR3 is TGCGCCAGCAGTGAGGGGGGCAGCAATCAGCCCCAGCATTTT.

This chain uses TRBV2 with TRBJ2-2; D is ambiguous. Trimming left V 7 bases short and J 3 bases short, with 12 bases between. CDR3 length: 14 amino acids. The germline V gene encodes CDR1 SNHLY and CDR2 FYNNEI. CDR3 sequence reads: CASTGQVYTGELFF. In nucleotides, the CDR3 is TGTGCCAGCACAGGTCAGGTATACACCGGGGAGCTGTTTTTT. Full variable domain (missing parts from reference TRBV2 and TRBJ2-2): EPEVTQTPSHQVTQMGQEVILRCVPISNHLYFYWYRQILGQKVEFLVSFYNNEISEKSEIFDDQFSVERPDGSNFTLKIRSTKLEDSAMYFCASTGQVYTGELFFGEGSRLTVL.

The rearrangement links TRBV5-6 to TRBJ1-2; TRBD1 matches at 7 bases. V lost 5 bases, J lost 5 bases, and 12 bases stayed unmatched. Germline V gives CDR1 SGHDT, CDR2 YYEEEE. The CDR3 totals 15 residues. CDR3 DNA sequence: TGTGCCAGCAGTCTACTCGGACAGGCAGGGTATGGCTACACCTTC. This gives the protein CASSLLGQAGYGYTF.

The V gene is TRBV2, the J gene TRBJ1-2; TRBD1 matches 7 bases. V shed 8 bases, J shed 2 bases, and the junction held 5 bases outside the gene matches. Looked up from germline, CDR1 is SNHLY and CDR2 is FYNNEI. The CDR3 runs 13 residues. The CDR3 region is CASDSGQNYGYTF. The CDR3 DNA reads TGTGCCAGCGACTCGGGACAGAACTATGGCTACACCTTC.

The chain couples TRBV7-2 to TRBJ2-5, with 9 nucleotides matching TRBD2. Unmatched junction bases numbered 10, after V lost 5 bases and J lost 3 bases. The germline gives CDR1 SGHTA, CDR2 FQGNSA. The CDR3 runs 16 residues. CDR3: CASSRTRTSVKETQYF. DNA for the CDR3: TGTGCCAGCAGCAGAACTAGGACTAGCGTAAAAGAGACCCAGTACTTC.

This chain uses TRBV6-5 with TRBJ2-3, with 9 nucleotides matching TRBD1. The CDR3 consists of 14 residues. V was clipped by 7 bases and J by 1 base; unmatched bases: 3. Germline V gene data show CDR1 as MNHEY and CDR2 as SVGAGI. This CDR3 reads CASTRTGGTDTQYF. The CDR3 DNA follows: TGTGCCAGCACCCGGACAGGGGGCACAGATACGCAGTATTTT.

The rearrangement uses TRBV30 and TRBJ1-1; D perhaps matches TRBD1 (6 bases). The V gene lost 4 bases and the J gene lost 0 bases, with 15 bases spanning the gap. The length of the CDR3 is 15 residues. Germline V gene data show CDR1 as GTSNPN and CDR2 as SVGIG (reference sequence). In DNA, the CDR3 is TGTGCCTGGAAGGGGGGGCCCCGAGTGAACACTGAAGCTTTCTTT. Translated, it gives CAWKGGPRVNTEAFF. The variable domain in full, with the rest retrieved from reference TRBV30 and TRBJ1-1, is SQTIHQWPATLVQPVGSPLSLECTVEGTSNPNLYWYRQAAGRGLQLLFYSVGIGQISSEVPQNLSASRPQDRQFILSSKKLLLSDSGFYLCAWKGGPRVNTEAFFGQGTRLTVV.

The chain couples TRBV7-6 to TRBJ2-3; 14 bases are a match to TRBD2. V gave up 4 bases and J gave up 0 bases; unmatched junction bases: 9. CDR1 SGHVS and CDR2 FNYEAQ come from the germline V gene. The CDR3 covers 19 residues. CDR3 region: CASSSPGLAGVLSTDTQYF. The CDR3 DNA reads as TGTGCCAGCAGCTCCCCGGGACTAGCGGGGGTTCTCAGCACAGATACGCAGTATTTT.

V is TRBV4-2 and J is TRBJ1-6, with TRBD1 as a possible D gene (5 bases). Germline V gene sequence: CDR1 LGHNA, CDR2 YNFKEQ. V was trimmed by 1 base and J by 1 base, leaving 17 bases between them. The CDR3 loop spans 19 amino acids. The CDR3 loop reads CASSQVGGTGSSYNSPLHF. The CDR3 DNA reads TGTGCCAGCAGCCAAGTTGGTGGAACAGGTTCGTCCTATAATTCACCCCTCCACTTT.

The CDR3 loop is CASSQLDRDGGYTF. CDR3 bases: TGCGCCAGCAGCCAATTAGACAGGGATGGGGGCTACACCTTC. V and J are TRBV4-1 and TRBJ1-2, with TRBD1 matching over 7 bases. The CDR3 consists of 14 residues. Germline CDR1 MGHRA, CDR2 YSYEKL. V dropped 2 bases and J dropped 8; count of bases not matched to a gene: 8.

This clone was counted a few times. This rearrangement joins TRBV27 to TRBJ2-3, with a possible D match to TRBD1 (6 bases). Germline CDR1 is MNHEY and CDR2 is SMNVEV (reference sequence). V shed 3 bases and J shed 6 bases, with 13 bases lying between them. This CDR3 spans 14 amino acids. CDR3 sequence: CASSFDMGADTQYF. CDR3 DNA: TGTGCCAGCAGTTTCGATATGGGGGCCGATACGCAGTATTTT.

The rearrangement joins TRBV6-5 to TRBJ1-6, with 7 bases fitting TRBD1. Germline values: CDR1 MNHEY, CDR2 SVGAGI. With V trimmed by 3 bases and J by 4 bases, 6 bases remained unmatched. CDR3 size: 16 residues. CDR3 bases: TGTGCCAGCAGTTATACCTCGGGACAGTATAATTCACCCCTCCACTTT. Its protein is CASSYTSGQYNSPLHF.

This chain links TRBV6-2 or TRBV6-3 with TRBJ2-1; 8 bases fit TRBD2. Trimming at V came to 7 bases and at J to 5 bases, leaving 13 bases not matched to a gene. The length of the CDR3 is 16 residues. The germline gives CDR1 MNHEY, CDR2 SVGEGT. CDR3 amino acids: CASTPQGRGGDNEQFF. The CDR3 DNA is TGTGCCAGCACCCCCCAGGGTCGGGGGGGCGACAATGAGCAGTTCTTC.

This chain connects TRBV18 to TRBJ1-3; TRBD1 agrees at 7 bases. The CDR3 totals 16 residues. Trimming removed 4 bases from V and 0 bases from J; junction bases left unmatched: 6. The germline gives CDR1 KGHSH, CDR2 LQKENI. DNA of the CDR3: TGTGCCAGCTCACAAGACAGGGCCAGCTCTGGAAACACCATATATTTT. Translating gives CASSQDRASSGNTIYF.

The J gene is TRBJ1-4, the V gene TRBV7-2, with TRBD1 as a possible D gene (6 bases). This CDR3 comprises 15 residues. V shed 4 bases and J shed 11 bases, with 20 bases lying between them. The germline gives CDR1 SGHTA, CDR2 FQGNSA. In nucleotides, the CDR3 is TGTGCCAGCAGCTCTCAAACGGACAGTACGGTGAAACTGTTTTTT. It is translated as CASSSQTDSTVKLFF.